This TCR beta chain was captured by sequencing in a study of T cells in Graves' hyperthyroidism and ophthalmopathy. Broader study findings: Ophthalmopathy was predicted by the model a median of roughly 6 months ahead of onset.

V shed 6 bases, J shed 7 bases, and the junction held 6 bases outside the gene matches. Germline V gene data show CDR1 as MNHEY and CDR2 as SVGAGI. This CDR3 has 13 amino acids. A sample of blood taken at first hyperthyroidism diagnosis preceded any ophthalmopathy symptoms. The TCR beta CDR3 regions underwent amplification using RNA transcripts as the source. An initial round of RT-PCR targeting the TCR CDR3 relied on the HTBI primer set. One entry per CDR3 protein, called by TCRdb with MiXCR from the multiplex PCR reads. This sample has 270,000 or so distinct CDR3 sequences; 25% occur once, and the top ten carry approximately 30%. This clonotype showed up many times. Antigen unknown.

The material sequenced was blood. The chain couples TRBV6-5 to TRBJ1-2; TRBD1 matches 9 bases. This TCR was recovered from a man between 40 and 49 years old with Graves' hyperthyroidism that later progressed to Graves' ophthalmopathy. The CDR3 protein is CASRTGGVGGYTF. As DNA, the CDR3 is TGTGCCAGCAGGACAGGGGGGGTTGGTGGCTACACCTTC.